Each of the 10 T cell receptor beta chains below was sequenced from the same sample in a study of CD4 and CD8 cells across lung adenocarcinoma regions. TCRdb passed the PCR reads through MiXCR, listing each CDR3 protein once. The sample has about 19,000 distinct CDR3 sequences; less than 70% are singletons. The sequenced sample was CD8+ T cells from the center of a lung tumor. The receptors derive from a female donor with lung adenocarcinoma. The CD4 and CD8 labels of this study may be unreliable.

The rearrangement uses TRBV6-1 and TRBJ2-5; D gene uncertain. V lost 4 bases and J lost 6, with 12 bases in between. This CDR3 is built from 13 residues. Per the germline V gene, CDR1 is MNHNS and CDR2 is SASEGT. The CDR3 protein is CASSGTYTQTQYF. DNA of the CDR3: TGTGCCAGCAGTGGCACTTACACCCAGACCCAGTACTTC.

In its sample, this clonotype was seen a few times. The junction shows a germline mismatch at one end, possibly a read error. The chain joins TRBV27 to TRBJ2-3, with D perhaps matching TRBD2 (5 bases). This CDR3 is built from 11 residues. Germline V CDR1 and CDR2: MNHEY, SMNVEV (reference sequence). The CDR3 coding sequence is TGTGGCAGCGGTGCCCAAGAGACCCAGTATTTT. Residues: CGSGAQETQYF.

Remarks on this clonotype: Mismatch with germline at one junction end may stem from a read error. The genes are TRBV27 and TRBJ2-3, with a weak D call TRBD1 (5 bases). Germline-derived CDR1 and CDR2 are MNHEY and SMNVEV (reference sequence). The CDR3 sequence is 15 residues long. This chain's CDR3 is CASGFWGRQPDTQYF. CDR3 in DNA: TGTGCCAGCGGTTTTTGGGGCAGACAACCAGATACGCAGTATTTT.

This chain uses TRBV27 with TRBJ2-4; 14 bases line up with TRBD2. The last part of the DNA fits TRBJ2-1 better; the J call may be wrong. The CDR3 totals 15 residues. CDR1 is MNHEY and CDR2 is SMNVEV in the germline V gene (reference sequence). CDR3 nucleotides: TGTGCCAGCAACAGACTAGCGGGAGGGTGGAATGAGCAGTTCTTC. Translation: CASNRLAGGWNEQFF.

The CDR3: CASQYSGSTETQYF. In DNA form, the CDR3 reads TGTGCCAGCCAGTATAGCGGTAGCACAGAGACGCAGTACTTC. The rearrangement joins TRBV6-1 to TRBJ2-3, with D maybe TRBD2 (6 bases). TRBJ2-7 matches the DNA end more closely, so the J call is doubtful. Per germline, CDR1 MNHNS and CDR2 SASEGT. The CDR3 extends over 14 amino acids.

This clonotype has a handful of counts. The rearrangement links TRBV20-1 to TRBJ2-3; unclear D gene. This CDR3 region has 14 residues. Germline loops: CDR1 DFQATT, CDR2 SNEGSKA (reference sequence). Trimming cost V 0 bases and J 0 bases, with 7 bases left between them. CDR3 region: CSARDSDSTDTQYF. The CDR3 coding sequence is TGCAGTGCTAGAGATTCGGACAGCACAGATACGCAGTATTTT.

Only a few counts were recorded for this clonotype. In DNA form, the CDR3 reads TGTGCCAGCAGTCCAGAGACTAGCGGCCATGGTGAGCAGTTCTTC. Its protein is CASSPETSGHGEQFF. The V call is TRBV6-1, the J call TRBJ2-1; 9 bases are a match to TRBD2. Per the germline V gene, CDR1 is MNHNS and CDR2 is SASEGT. With V trimmed by 5 bases and J by 9 bases, 11 bases remained unmatched. This CDR3 has 15 residues.

Concerning this clonotype itself: One end of the junction is discordant with germline, which a read error may explain. This chain links TRBV7-6 with TRBJ2-3, with D unclear. This CDR3 is built from 15 residues. Looked up from germline, CDR1 is SGHVS and CDR2 is FNYEAQ. The CDR3 here is CASSLGVRRPDTQYF. CDR3 bases: TGTGCCAGCAGCCTAGGTGTCCGTCGCCCAGATACGCAGTACTTT.

This clonotype was counted a single time. This chain connects TRBV7-8 to TRBJ1-5; 9 bases align to TRBD1. The CDR3 covers 16 residues. Trimming cost V 5 bases and J 3 bases; bases outside gene matches: 8. Germline V gene sequence: CDR1 SGHVS, CDR2 FQNEAQ. The CDR3, as DNA: TGTGCCAGCAGCGCAGGGACAGGGAGTCACAATCAGCCCCAGCATTTT. Translation gives CASSAGTGSHNQPQHF.

The V call is TRBV5-6, the J call TRBJ1-2; D is unclear. The CDR3 is 12 residues long. Trimming pared 0 bases from V and 7 bases from J, leaving 7 bases between. Germline-derived CDR1 and CDR2 are SGHDT and YYEEEE. The CDR3 sequence is CASSLGVSGYTF. As DNA, the CDR3 is TGTGCCAGCAGCTTGGGGGTTAGTGGCTACACCTTC.